This paragraph reports one T cell receptor beta chain. This sample was taken from a study of T cells and Merkel cell carcinoma outcomes. Germline V gives CDR1 MNHEY, CDR2 SVGAGI. With 1 base clipped from V and 4 bases from J, the junction kept 6 bases outside the gene matches. This CDR3 spans 15 amino acids. Profiling relied on immunoSEQ multiplex PCR, and the TCRdb table lists in-frame clones only, not all of them. The table shows some 21,000 clones, with roughly 82% occurring only once. Specimen: tumor tissue from Merkel cell carcinoma. V is TRBV6-5 and J is TRBJ1-1; 7 bases fit TRBD1. This clonotype originated in a human donor with Merkel cell carcinoma. The CDR3 region has the DNA TGTGCCAGCAGTTACTGGGCCAGGGGGGCCACTGAAGCTTTCTTT. This translates into CASSYWARGATEAFF.